This entry lists 24 T cell receptor beta chains sequenced from one sample in a study of blood T cells in healthy people across ages. A sample-barcoded 5' primer and a J-beta primer mix were used in a second PCR of roughly 7 to 11 cycles. TCRdb ran MiXCR on the 5' RACE reads and lists one entry per CDR3 protein. The sample gives about 800,000 distinct CDR3 sequences, 58% of which show up once; over 20% is in the top ten. The source material was blood. The receptor set was obtained from a man in his thirties or forties in good health.

The sample holds many counts of this clonotype. The gene calls are TRBV7-9 and TRBJ2-5, with unresolved D. The CDR3 runs 12 residues. Germline loops: CDR1 SEHNR, CDR2 FQNEAQ (reference sequence). V lost 4 bases to trimming and J lost 11 bases, with 14 bases between them. Here the CDR3 reads CASSSPPGEQYF. The DNA for the CDR3 is TGTGCCAGCAGCTCCCCGCCTGGTGAGCAGTACTTC.

The chain uses TRBV7-2 and TRBJ2-1; 9 nucleotides align to TRBD2. The length of the CDR3 is 17 residues. The V and J ends lost 5 bases and 7 bases, in that order; junction bases with no gene match: 15. In germline, CDR1 is SGHTA, CDR2 FQGNSA. The CDR3: CASSTEGGSGSLNEQFF. CDR3 nucleotides: TGTGCCAGCAGCACGGAAGGAGGTAGCGGGAGTTTAAATGAGCAGTTCTTC.

The chain has TRBV7-2 and TRBJ2-1; D is unclear. Germline values: CDR1 SGHTA, CDR2 FQGNSA. The CDR3 length is 12 residues. Trimming stripped 2 bases from V and 9 bases from J, with 8 bases between. The CDR3 DNA follows: TGTGCCAGCAGCTTACCCTCCGCTGAGCAGTTCTTC. Encoded protein: CASSLPSAEQFF.

The V call is TRBV3-1, the J call TRBJ2-7; 12 bases align to TRBD1. The V gene end was trimmed by 4 bases and the J gene end by 2 bases; junction bases not matched to a gene: 3. Germline V CDR1 and CDR2: LGHDT, YNNKEL (reference sequence). CDR3 length equals 15 residues. The CDR3 nucleotides read TGTGCCAGCAGCCTGGGACAGGGGGCCGCCTACGAGCAGTACTTC. Translation: CASSLGQGAAYEQYF.

This clonotype was seen repeatedly, ten times or more. V is TRBV4-2 and J is TRBJ2-5; 9 nucleotides match TRBD2. The CDR3 runs 14 residues. Trimming cost V 1 base and J 9 bases; bases outside gene matches: 6. Germline V gene data show CDR1 as LGHNA and CDR2 as YNFKEQ. DNA for the CDR3: TGTGCCAGCAGCCAAGGGTTGGGCGGGGGGGCCCAGTACTTC. It codes for CASSQGLGGGAQYF.

The gene calls are TRBV18 and TRBJ2-5; D not resolved. The end of the DNA is better explained by TRBJ2-7, so the J call may be wrong. The germline V gene encodes CDR1 KGHSH and CDR2 LQKENI. This CDR3 is built from 14 residues. CDR3 in DNA: TGTGCCAGCTCACCAGGGATCCAATCCTACGAGCAGTACTTC. Its translation is CASSPGIQSYEQYF.

The chain recombines TRBV6-6 with TRBJ1-6; no definite D call. This CDR3 is 14 amino acids long. V shed 4 bases and J shed 10 bases, with 14 bases lying between them. Looked up from germline, CDR1 is MNHNY and CDR2 is SVGAGI (reference sequence). CDR3 DNA: TGTGCCAGCAGTTTCGGGGTAGGGATGTCACCCCTCCACTTT. Protein product: CASSFGVGMSPLHF.

This clonotype appeared once. The gene calls are TRBV7-8 and TRBJ2-3; D unresolved. The V and J ends lost 5 bases and 2 bases respectively, with 17 bases between them. CDR1 and CDR2 (germline): SGHVS, FQNEAQ. There are 16 residues in the CDR3. The CDR3 loop is CASSRRGLGSTDTQYF. For the CDR3, the DNA is TGTGCCAGCAGCCGCAGAGGCCTTGGGTCCACAGATACGCAGTATTTT.

The gene calls are TRBV4-1 and TRBJ2-1, with D uncertain. This CDR3 is 14 amino acids long. Deletions cut 8 bases from V and 6 bases from J, with 17 bases between. Germline V CDR1 and CDR2: MGHRA, YSYEKL. CDR3 DNA: TGCGCCAGCTCCTGGCGAGTCACTACCAATGAGCAGTTCTTC. Its protein product is CASSWRVTTNEQFF.

This clonotype was picked up a small number of times. J is TRBJ2-6 and V is TRBV20-1, with TRBD1 matching 7 bases. Unmatched junction bases numbered 9, after V lost 6 bases and J lost 1 base. The germline gives CDR1 DFQATT, CDR2 SNEGSKA (reference sequence). The CDR3 is made up of 16 amino acids. The CDR3 DNA follows: TGCAGTGCCGTCGGACAGGATCTATCTGGGGCCAACGTCCTGACTTTC. Amino acids: CSAVGQDLSGANVLTF.

This clonotype was counted between two and nine times. This sequence joins TRBV5-1 and TRBJ2-1; no clear D. This CDR3 contains 15 residues. Germline V gene lookup returns CDR1 SGHRS and CDR2 YFSETQ. Trimming left V 4 bases short and J 4 bases short, with 15 bases between. The CDR3 is CASSPTTPSYNEQFF. Here the CDR3 DNA reads TGCGCCAGCAGCCCTACGACTCCCTCATACAATGAGCAGTTCTTC.

The chain carries TRBV20-1 and TRBJ2-1; D may be TRBD1 or TRBD2 (5 bases each). The CDR3 is 13 amino acids. Germline V gene lookup returns CDR1 DFQATT and CDR2 SNEGSKA (reference sequence). V lost 8 bases and J 1 base, leaving 12 bases between the germline ends. The CDR3: CSPGTTSYNEQFF. In DNA, the CDR3 is TGCAGTCCCGGGACCACATCCTACAATGAGCAGTTCTTC.

This clonotype has a handful of counts. The chain couples TRBV7-9 to TRBJ1-2; maybe TRBD1 (6 bases). This CDR3 region has 15 residues. V lost 5 bases, J lost 5 bases, and 18 bases lay in between. Germline lookup yields CDR1 SEHNR and CDR2 FQNEAQ (reference sequence). Written as DNA, the CDR3 is TGTGCCAGCAGCGGGAGCCAGGGGATAGGGTATGGCTACACCTTC. Protein: CASSGSQGIGYGYTF.

The chain is built from TRBV28 and TRBJ2-7; D not certain. In germline, CDR1 is MDHEN, CDR2 SYDVKM. The CDR3 covers 15 residues. The V gene lost 7 bases and the J gene lost 4 bases, with 20 bases spanning the gap. The CDR3 DNA follows: TGTGCCAGCACCACCGCCAAATCCCGATTTTACGAGCAGTACTTC. Translation gives CASTTAKSRFYEQYF. The complete variable domain, with remaining parts taken from reference TRBV28 and TRBJ2-7, reads DVKVTQSSRYLVKRTGEKVFLECVQDMDHENMFWYRQDPGLGLRLIYFSYDVKMKEKGDIPEGYSVSREKKERFSLILESASTNQTSMYLCASTTAKSRFYEQYFGPGTRLTVT.

This rearrangement joins TRBV6-5 to TRBJ1-3; D unclear. V was shortened by 8 bases and J by 2 bases, with 10 bases between the two germline ends. Germline values: CDR1 MNHEY, CDR2 SVGAGI. The CDR3 spans 13 residues. CDR3 sequence (DNA): TGTGCCAGCCGGCGGATTCCTGGAAACACCATATATTTT. Encoded protein: CASRRIPGNTIYF.

This clonotype was seen a few times. CDR3 coding DNA: TGCAGCGTTGGAGTGGGAGGGTACGAGCAGTACTTC. It codes for CSVGVGGYEQYF. The genes are TRBV29-1 and TRBJ2-7, with 7 bases lining up with TRBD2. CDR3 length: 12 amino acids. Germline lookup yields CDR1 SQVTM and CDR2 ANQGSEA. With 4 bases clipped from V and 4 bases from J, the junction kept 4 bases outside the gene matches.

The chain recombines TRBV10-3 with TRBJ2-3; D uncertain. With 7 bases removed from V and 0 bases from J, the gap between germline ends came to 17 bases. This CDR3 region has 16 residues. The germline gives CDR1 ENHRY, CDR2 SYGVKD. The CDR3 sequence: CAIKSESISSTDTQYF. CDR3 nucleotides: TGTGCCATCAAGAGTGAGAGCATTTCTAGCACAGATACGCAGTATTTT.

This clonotype was recorded a few times. The DNA of the CDR3 is TGTGCCAGCAGCTTAACGTGGGACAGGGAAAGCCAAGAGACCCAGTACTTC. It is translated as CASSLTWDRESQETQYF. The chain employs TRBV7-9 and TRBJ2-5, with TRBD1 matching 9 bases. This CDR3 region has 17 residues. Germline V gene sequence: CDR1 SEHNR, CDR2 FQNEAQ (reference sequence). The J segment lost 1 base and the V segment lost 2 bases, leaving 8 bases of the junction unmatched. The full variable domain, rest sourced from reference TRBV7-9 and TRBJ2-5, is DTGVSQNPRHKITKRGQNVTFRCDPISEHNRLYWYRQTLGQGPEFLTYFQNEAQLEKSRLLSDRFSAERPKGSFSTLEIQRTEQGDSAMYLCASSLTWDRESQETQYFGPGTRLLVL.

This clonotype has a handful of counts. The V gene is TRBV29-1, the J gene TRBJ1-2; no firm D call. Deletions cut 1 base from V and 7 bases from J, with 10 bases between. CDR3 length: 12 amino acids. CDR1 SQVTM and CDR2 ANQGSEA come from the germline V gene. CDR3 in amino acids: CSVEAKVRGYTF. DNA for the CDR3: TGCAGCGTTGAAGCCAAGGTCCGTGGCTACACCTTC.

The rearrangement links TRBV20-1 to TRBJ2-7; 7 bases fit TRBD1. The germline CDR1 and CDR2 sequences are DFQATT and SNEGSKA (reference sequence). CDR3 length: 14 amino acids. The ends lost 3 bases at V and 3 bases at J; junction bases unmatched: 8. CDR3 region: CSARAEYRGYEQYF. The CDR3 coding sequence is TGCAGTGCTAGGGCCGAATACAGGGGCTACGAGCAGTACTTC.

This chain connects TRBV18 to TRBJ2-1, with D tentatively TRBD2 (5 bases). V lost 0 bases and J lost 8, with 11 bases in between. This CDR3 spans 14 amino acids. Germline V gene lookup returns CDR1 KGHSH and CDR2 LQKENI. CDR3 protein: CASSPPVGVDEQFF. The CDR3 DNA follows: TGTGCCAGCTCACCACCGGTCGGGGTGGATGAGCAGTTCTTC.

The V call is TRBV2, the J call TRBJ2-1; D is possibly TRBD1 (5 bases). The CDR3 runs 13 residues. CDR1 SNHLY and CDR2 FYNNEI come from the germline V gene. Between the trimmed V and J ends, which lost 6 bases and 0 bases, there was a span of 6 bases. The CDR3 spells CASRQGSYNEQFF. The CDR3 DNA sequence: TGTGCCAGCAGGCAGGGCTCCTACAATGAGCAGTTCTTC.

This clonotype was observed a few times. The chain is built from TRBV7-2 and TRBJ2-6; no clear D. The CDR3 covers 14 residues. Germline values: CDR1 SGHTA, CDR2 FQGNSA. V was trimmed by 5 bases and J by 3 bases, leaving 8 bases between them. Here the CDR3 reads CASSIPFGANVLTF. CDR3 coding DNA: TGTGCCAGCAGCATCCCATTTGGGGCCAACGTCCTGACTTTC.

Concerning this clonotype itself: One end of the junction is discordant with germline, which a read error may explain. The chain has TRBV7-3 and TRBJ2-3, with D perhaps matching TRBD2 (5 bases). This CDR3 comprises 13 residues. The germline V gene has CDR1 SGHTA and CDR2 FQGTGA. The CDR3 bases are TGTGTCAGCAGCACCACGGGCTGGAGGACGCAGTATTTT. The encoded protein is CVSSTTGWRTQYF. Looking up the rest from reference TRBV7-3 and TRBJ2-3 gives the full variable domain: GAGVSQTPSNKVTEKGKYVELRCDPISGHTALYWYRQSLGQGPEFLIYFQGTGAADDSGLPNDRFFAVRPEGSVSTLKIQRTERGDSAVYLCVSSTTGWRTQYFGPGTRLTVL.